This TCR beta chain was captured by sequencing in a study of beta chain features in type 1 diabetes (dated by TCRdb to the late 2010s). Some background on the complete study: Mean age, gender distribution, total cell number and subset yield were not different between patients and healthy donors. A total of roughly 110 million sorted cells were examined across all samples, and the number of cells per subset was strongly correlated with RNA yield. The study compared TCRB repertoires of sorted circulating CD4+ T cell subsets between recently diagnosed type 1 diabetes patients and matched healthy donors. Whereas all 30 or so donors provided naive and central memory subsets, regulatory and stem cell-like memory subsets were isolated from just 8 patients and roughly 8 healthy donors.

V is shortened by 2 bases, J by 6 bases, and the region joining them spans 18 bases. CDR3 length: 16 amino acids, cysteine to phenylalanine. Just CDR3 DNA is preserved here, 48 bases in frame from base 1. The germline V gene (reference sequence) provides CDR1 LNHDA and CDR2 SQIVND. Note on this clone: The antigen this receptor binds is unknown. Base qualities are not at hand, and no much larger clone is one base apart.

The entire isolated RNA was reverse transcribed using the High Capacity cDNA Reverse Transcription Kit, and thus expressed TCRB transcripts were sequenced. Deep immunoSEQ sequencing was applied to naive, central memory and regulatory T cell samples, giving an average of roughly 3.5 million total reads per sample. Sorted cells were lysed in RLT buffer and RNA was extracted with DNase-treated RNeasy Micro or Mini kits, depending on cell number. To prevent cross-contamination, every cell subset was processed on its own, while patient and healthy donor samples were processed together. Using the immunoSEQ multiplex PCR, TCRB sequences were amplified from cDNA into 87-bp fragments spanning the CDR3 region. Sequencing of the amplicons was done on the Illumina HiSeq platform. The original methods were these. Synthetic template baselines were used to correct PCR bias computationally, reads within Hamming distance 2 were collapsed together, and singletons that could not be merged were discarded. Reads were aligned against IMGT so that V, D and J genes, CDR3 length and insertions or deletions at six rearrangement sites could be assigned. Clonotype counts were normalized to sorted cell number within each subset before computing true diversity and Gini coefficients with the tcR R package. Repertoire sharing was quantified using the overlap coefficient calculated on TCRB nucleotide sequences. As a proxy for the pre-selection repertoire, out-of-frame TCRB sequences from naive cells were analyzed. TCRdb's version of the immuneACCESS table is confined to in-frame rearrangements and falls short of the full clone set. An unresolved V gene accounts for under half of the shortfall where checked; the remainder is of unknown origin. V and J calls and clone size are copied from that table; D and trimming were computed from the DNA. For this sample there are 250,000 to 300,000 clones; around 22% appear just once. In total, the top ten clones hold roughly 0.011% of the sample.

A single peripheral blood draw of 90 to 150 mL on average was collected from each donor into heparinised tubes. Naive, central memory, regulatory and stem cell-like memory CD4+ T cells were sorted on a BD FACSAria II using a panel including CD45RO, CCR7, CD25, CD127, CD95 and CD27. Every sorted population had a purity above 95%. Right away, PBMCs were isolated by Lymphoprep density gradient centrifugation and were stained directly, with no culture step. To minimize batch effects, samples were stained and sorted in pairs, one healthy donor with one patient per experiment. What the research found in general, with its limitations: In all four CD4+ subsets, TCRB CDR3 length was moderately but significantly shorter in type 1 diabetes patients. HLA sub-analyses involved small numbers of individuals, so any influence of HLA type on TCRB rearrangement remained unresolved. Because cDNA was sequenced instead of genomic DNA, activated cells with high expression could be over-represented, although the groups did not differ in activation or CD3 levels. The naive, central memory and regulatory TCRB repertoires appeared to resemble one another more closely among patients than among healthy donors. Shorter templates might have been favored by PCR, but patient and control samples were amplified and corrected together, so both groups would have been affected equally by any skew. At VDJ recombination sites, patients with type 1 diabetes made fewer insertions and deleted more nucleotides, a pattern implying thymic rearrangement abnormalities.

Material for sequencing was naive CD4+ T cells from blood. The cell subset or site label of this sample denotes: true naive CD4+ T cells. The TCR comes from a woman aged 30 to 39 with type 1 diabetes. This chain joins TRBV19 to TRBJ2-3; TRBD1 is perhaps the D gene, given 6 matching bases. The CDR3 loop reads CASSILRGQPGDTQYF. The DNA sequence is given as TGTGCCAGTAGTATACTCAGGGGCCAGCCGGGGGATACGCAGTATTTT.